The sequence of this T cell receptor beta chain was determined in a study of blood T cell repertoires in COVID-19. Overall study context: Collection of acute and convalescent COVID-19 samples took place in the United States, Italy and Spain. PBMCs, B-cell-depleted T cells, or T cells provided the cDNA or gDNA that made up the material.

Sequencing used immunoSEQ multiplex PCR; TCRdb keeps in-frame clones, though not all of them. The table has roughly 320,000 clones, about nine tenths seen once. Donors were grouped by their self-reported clinical history. Donors in Cohort 3 counted as recovered after two negative PCRs, clearance, or symptom resolution. The sequence came from a man aged 30-40 years who had recovered from COVID-19. The sequenced material came from PBMCs or T cells enriched from blood (not recorded which).

CDR3 amino acids: CASSRDRGAGYTF. The DNA for the CDR3 is TGCGCCAGCAGCCGGGACAGGGGAGCGGGCTACACCTTC. The rearrangement joins TRBV4-1 to TRBJ1-2, with 10 bases aligning to TRBD1. This CDR3 spans 13 amino acids. V dropped 4 bases and J dropped 8; count of bases not matched to a gene: 4. CDR1 MGHRA and CDR2 YSYEKL come from the germline V gene.